The table lists the clone carrying this TCR beta chain with many counts. The data are from a study of CD8 T cells in ankylosing spondylitis. TCRdb processed the 5' RACE reads anew with MiXCR; each CDR3 protein has one entry. The sample records around 250,000 distinct CDR3 sequences, 18% being singletons. The CDR3 totals 17 residues. Deletions cut 6 bases from V and 0 bases from J, with 18 bases between. CDR1 SGHRS and CDR2 YFSETQ come from the germline V gene. The sample comprised blood, either unsorted or a sorted T cell fraction (not recorded which). The V call is TRBV5-1, the J call TRBJ2-2; D is ambiguous. This clonotype was sampled from a male donor with ankylosing spondylitis or in good health (not recorded which). This CDR3 reads CASIAHPTGSNTGELFF. DNA for the CDR3: TGCGCCAGCATCGCACACCCGACTGGGTCGAACACCGGGGAGCTGTTTTTT. Full variable domain (outside the CDR3, taken from reference TRBV5-1 and TRBJ2-2): KAGVTQTPRYLIKTRGQQVTLSCSPISGHRSVSWYQQTPGQGLQFLFEYFSETQRNKGNFPGRFSGRQFSNSRSEMNVSTLELGDSALYLCASIAHPTGSNTGELFFGEGSRLTVL.